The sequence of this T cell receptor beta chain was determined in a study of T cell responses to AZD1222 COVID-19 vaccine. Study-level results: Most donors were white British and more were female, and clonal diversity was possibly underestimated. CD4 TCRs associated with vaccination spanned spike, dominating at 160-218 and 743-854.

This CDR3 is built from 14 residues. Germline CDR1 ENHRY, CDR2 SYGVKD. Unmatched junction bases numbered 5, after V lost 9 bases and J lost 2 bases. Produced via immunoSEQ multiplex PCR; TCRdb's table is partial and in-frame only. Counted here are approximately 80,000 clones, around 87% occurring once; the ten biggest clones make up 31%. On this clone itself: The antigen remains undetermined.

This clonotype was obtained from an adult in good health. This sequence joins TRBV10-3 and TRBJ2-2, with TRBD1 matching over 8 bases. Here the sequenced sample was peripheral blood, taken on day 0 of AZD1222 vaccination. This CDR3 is CAIMDRVNTGELFF. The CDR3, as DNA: TGTGCCATTATGGACAGGGTCAACACCGGGGAGCTGTTTTTT.